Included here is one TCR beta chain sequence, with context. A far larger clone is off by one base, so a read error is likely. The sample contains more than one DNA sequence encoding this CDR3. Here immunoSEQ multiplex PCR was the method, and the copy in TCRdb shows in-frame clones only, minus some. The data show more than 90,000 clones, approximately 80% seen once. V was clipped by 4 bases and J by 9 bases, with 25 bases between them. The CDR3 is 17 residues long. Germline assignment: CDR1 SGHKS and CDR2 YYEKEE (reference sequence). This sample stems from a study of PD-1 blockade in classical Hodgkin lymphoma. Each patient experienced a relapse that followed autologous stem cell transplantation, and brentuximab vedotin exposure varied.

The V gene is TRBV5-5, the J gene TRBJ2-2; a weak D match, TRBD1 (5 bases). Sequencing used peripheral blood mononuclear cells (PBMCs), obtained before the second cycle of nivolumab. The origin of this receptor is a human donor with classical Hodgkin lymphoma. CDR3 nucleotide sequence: TGTGCCAGCAGCCAAGACCGGGCCCATCCGGTGGGGCGGGAGCTGTTTTTT. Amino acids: CASSQDRAHPVGRELFF.